The next 10 T cell receptor beta chains were all read from a single sample in a study of T cells expressing NK-cell markers (TCRdb year 2020). Library construction relied on 5' RACE. For sequencing, an Illumina HiSeq 2000 was employed. TCRdb reprocessed the reads and assigns one entry to each CDR3 protein sequence, leaving out DNA. This specimen's table enumerates 350,000 to 400,000 distinct CDR3 sequences. The ten largest make up about 10% of the sample. Sequencing input: blood T cells: a sorted CD56 or NKG2C T cell subset, CD4+ or CD8+ T cells, or bulk PBMC T cells (not recorded which). The receptor source for this set is a woman aged 45-59 years in good health. Donor details come from another sample of the same person, matched by shared clones.

The rearrangement uses TRBV5-8 and TRBJ2-7; TCRdb's D call, TRBD1, is unchecked because there is no DNA. Germline CDR1 reads SGHTS; CDR2 reads YDEGEE. The CDR3 is 14 residues long. CDR3 protein: CASSLEGGDYEQYF.

V is TRBV10-1 and J is TRBJ2-7; TCRdb's D gene call, TRBD1, goes unchecked for lack of DNA. Germline lookup yields CDR1 WNHNN and CDR2 SYGVQD (reference sequence). This CDR3 is built from 13 residues. This CDR3 reads CATNSGTGDEQYF.

The chain carries TRBV5-1 and TRBJ2-1; TCRdb picks TRBD2, but there is no DNA to check that call. Looked up from germline, CDR1 is SGHRS and CDR2 is YFSETQ. This CDR3 has 18 residues. This CDR3 is CASSLRSGRSSSYNEQFF. Combining the CDR3 with reference TRBV5-1 and TRBJ2-1 gives the whole variable domain KAGVTQTPRYLIKTRGQQVTLSCSPISGHRSVSWYQQTPGQGLQFLFEYFSETQRNKGNFPGRFSGRQFSNSRSEMNVSTLELGDSALYLCASSLRSGRSSSYNEQFFGPGTRLTVL.

V is TRBV9 and J is TRBJ1-2; TCRdb calls TRBD1, which cannot be checked without DNA. From germline, CDR1 is SGDLS and CDR2 YYNGEE. The length of the CDR3 is 14 residues. CDR3 sequence reads: CASSVDGARDGYTF.

The V call is TRBV12-3 or TRBV12-4, the J call TRBJ2-2; the D call of TRBD2 rests on TCRdb alone, since no DNA is present to check it. The CDR3 runs to 18 residues. This CDR3 reads CASSRLRGLAGETGELFF.

The chain carries TRBV15 and TRBJ2-4; TCRdb returns TRBD1, unconfirmable since there is no DNA. Germline CDR1 reads LNHNV; CDR2 reads YYDKDF (reference sequence). The CDR3 runs to 15 residues. CDR3 sequence reads: CATSRDNGGSNIQYF.

This chain connects TRBV6-5 to TRBJ2-5; the TCRdb D gene call, TRBD1, has no DNA to confirm it. Germline CDR1 reads MNHEY; CDR2 reads SVGAGI. The CDR3 is made up of 12 amino acids. This CDR3 is CASRSGTGAQYF.

The V call is TRBV29-1, the J call TRBJ2-3; TCRdb outputs TRBD2, but without DNA this stays unchecked. CDR1 and CDR2 (germline): SQVTM, ANQGSEA. The CDR3 consists of 11 residues. The CDR3 sequence: CSVSTSGRMYF.

The rearrangement links TRBV20-1 to TRBJ2-1; TCRdb calls TRBD1, which cannot be checked without DNA. There are 16 residues in the CDR3. CDR1 is DFQATT, CDR2 SNEGSKA, per germline (reference sequence). The CDR3 loop is CSARVPGGASYNEQFF.

This chain uses TRBV19 with TRBJ2-7; the D call of TRBD2 rests on TCRdb alone, since no DNA is present to check it. Germline V CDR1 and CDR2: LNHDA, SQIVND (reference sequence). The CDR3 consists of 14 residues. CDR3 sequence: CASSPSGIRYEQYF.